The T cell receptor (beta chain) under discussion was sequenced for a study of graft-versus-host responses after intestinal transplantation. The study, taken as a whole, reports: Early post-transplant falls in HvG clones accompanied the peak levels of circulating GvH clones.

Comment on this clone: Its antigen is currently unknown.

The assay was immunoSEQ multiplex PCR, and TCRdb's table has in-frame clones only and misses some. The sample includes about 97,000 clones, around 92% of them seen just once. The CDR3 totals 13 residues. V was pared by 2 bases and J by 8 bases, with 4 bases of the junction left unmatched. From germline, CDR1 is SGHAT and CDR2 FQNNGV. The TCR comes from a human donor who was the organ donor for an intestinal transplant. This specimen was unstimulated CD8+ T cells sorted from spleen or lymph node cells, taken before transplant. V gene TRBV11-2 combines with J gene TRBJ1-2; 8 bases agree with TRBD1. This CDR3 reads CASSLRTGRGYTF. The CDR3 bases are TGTGCCAGCAGCTTACGGACAGGGCGCGGCTACACCTTC. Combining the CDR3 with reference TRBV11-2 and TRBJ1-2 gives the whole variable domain EAGVAQSPRYKIIEKRQSVAFWCNPISGHATLYWYQQILGQGPKLLIQFQNNGVVDDSQLPKDRFSAERLKGVDSTLKIQPAKLEDSAVYLCASSLRTGRGYTFGSGTRLTVV.